A selection of T cell receptor beta chains follows, all from one sample in a study of blood T cell repertoires in COVID-19. The data were produced by immunoSEQ multiplex PCR, yet TCRdb's version contains in-frame clones alone and is incomplete. The table lists some 60,000 clones, around nine tenths of them singletons, with about 4.5% in the top ten. Sample: peripheral blood. Source of these receptors: a man aged 55 to 70 with acute or convalescent COVID-19. CDR3s include the opening cysteine and the closing phenylalanine or tryptophan. The order of the fields is V gene, clone size, D gene, CDR3 length, J gene, CDR3 DNA, CDR3 protein. D genes are given only for firm matches. Not all rows give a size; the values are once, few, many and, for expanded clones, a class.

TRBV4-1	-	TRBD2	17	TRBJ2-1	TGCGCCAGCAGCCTACGGACTAGCACGGGGGCCTACAATGAGCAGTTCTTC	CASSLRTSTGAYNEQFF
TRBV5-1	-	-	13	TRBJ1-1	TGCGCCAGCAGCTTGACTGGGAGGACTGAAGCTTTCTTT	CASSLTGRTEAFF
TRBV5-1	-	-	18	TRBJ1-2	TGCGCCAGCAGCATGACATTCGAGGTAGGGGCAGCGACGGATGGCTACACCTTC	CASSMTFEVGAATDGYTF
TRBV3-1/TRBV3-2	few	-	12	TRBJ2-3	TGTGCCAGCAGCCGGACAAGAGATACGCAGTATTTT	CASSRTRDTQYF
TRBV5-6	-	-	15	TRBJ2-5	TGTGCCAGCAGCTACCTCGGCAGGGGCGGAGAGACCCAGTACTTC	CASSYLGRGGETQYF
TRBV5-5	-	-	14	TRBJ2-5	TGTGCCAGCATCCGTGACGCGGGAAGAGAGACCCAGTACTTC	CASIRDAGRETQYF
TRBV2	-	-	13	TRBJ2-7	TGTGCCAGCAGTGACCCTCGTGGAGTGGAGCAGTACTTC	CASSDPRGVEQYF
TRBV5-1	-	-	15	TRBJ2-2	TGCGCCAGCAGCTTGGGCGCCGGGATCACCGGGGAGCTGTTTTTT	CASSLGAGITGELFF
TRBV5-6	-	-	15	TRBJ2-1	TGTGCCAGCAGCTTGGGCAGGGCGATCTACAATGAGCAGTTCTTC	CASSLGRAIYNEQFF
TRBV6-5	-	TRBD2	11	TRBJ2-7	TGTGCCAGCTCGGGACTAGCGGAGCAGTACTTC	CASSGLAEQYF
TRBV24-1	-	TRBD1	14	TRBJ2-1	TGTGCCACCAGTCGGAGGACAGGGGTCAATGAGCAGTTCTTC	CATSRRTGVNEQFF
TRBV18	few	-	16	TRBJ2-2	TGTGCCAGCTCACCACTACCAGGGGACAACACCGGGGAGCTGTTTTTT	CASSPLPGDNTGELFF
TRBV5-1	-	-	15	TRBJ2-3	TGCGCCAGCTCCCCAGGGGCGCGGGTTCAAGATACGCAGTATTTT	CASSPGARVQDTQYF
TRBV10-1	-	-	15	TRBJ1-1	TGCGCCAGCAGACCCACGAACAACATGAACACTGAAGCTTTCTTT	CASRPTNNMNTEAFF
TRBV9	once	TRBD1	16	TRBJ1-2	TGTGCCAGCAGCGTGGGTGGAACGACAGGGGCCTATGGCTACACCTTC	CASSVGGTTGAYGYTF
TRBV6-1	once	TRBD1	15	TRBJ1-2	TGTGCCAGCAGTGAAGCCGGGACAGGGAACTATGGCTACACCTTC	CASSEAGTGNYGYTF
TRBV24-1	once	TRBD2	17	TRBJ2-5	TGTGCCACCAGTGATTCCACTAGCGGGAGGGCTCAGGAGACCCAGTACTTC	CATSDSTSGRAQETQYF
TRBV5-1	-	TRBD1	15	TRBJ1-1	TGCGCCAGCAGCGGCCAGGGACAGGGGTACACTGAAGCTTTCTTT	CASSGQGQGYTEAFF
TRBV5-6	few	TRBD1	15	TRBJ1-1	TGTGCCAGCAGCATCCCGGGACAGGGCTTCGCTGAAGCTTTCTTT	CASSIPGQGFAEAFF
TRBV28	-	TRBD2	16	TRBJ2-1	TGTGCCAGCAGTTTACTAGCGGGAGAGCCTTCGGATGAGCAGTTCTTC	CASSLLAGEPSDEQFF
TRBV7-6	-	-	14	TRBJ2-5	TGTGCCAGCAGCTTAAGGACAGCCCAAGAGACCCAGTACTTC	CASSLRTAQETQYF
TRBV5-8	once	-	13	TRBJ1-1	TGTGCCAGCAGCTTGCTACGGAACACTGAAGCTTTCTTT	CASSLLRNTEAFF
TRBV28	-	-	16	TRBJ2-4	TGTGCCAGCAGTCCGTGGGGCGTCGGACCCAAAAACATTCAGTACTTC	CASSPWGVGPKNIQYF
TRBV11-2	-	-	14	TRBJ1-6	TGTGCCAGCAGCCAGGCGGGAGATAATTCACCCCTCCACTTT	CASSQAGDNSPLHF
TRBV28	once	TRBD1	15	TRBJ2-2	TGTGCCAGCACCCGACAGGGGGCGGGAACCGGGGAGCTGTTTTTT	CASTRQGAGTGELFF
TRBV7-7	-	TRBD1	15	TRBJ2-3	TGTGCCAGCAGCTTAGGCTCACAGGGGCGGGATACGCAGTATTTT	CASSLGSQGRDTQYF
TRBV7-8	-	-	15	TRBJ2-4	TGTGCCAGCAGCCCACGTGGGGGGGCGGGAAACATTCAGTACTTC	CASSPRGGAGNIQYF
TRBV30	-	-	12	TRBJ2-7	TGTGCCTGGAGTGTACGGGAGTACGAGCAGTACTTC	CAWSVREYEQYF
TRBV11-2	-	-	13	TRBJ2-3	TGTGCCAGCAGCCCGGGGGGCACAGATACGCAGTATTTT	CASSPGGTDTQYF
TRBV5-1	-	TRBD1	15	TRBJ2-7	TGCGCCAGCAGCCCGACAGGGGGCGGGTTCTACGAGCAGTACTTC	CASSPTGGGFYEQYF
TRBV4-1	few	-	16	TRBJ2-7	TGCGCCAGCAGCCAAGTCTCCGGGAGAGGTGTGTACGAGCAGTACTTC	CASSQVSGRGVYEQYF
TRBV2	-	TRBD1	12	TRBJ1-2	TGTGCCAGCCAGACAGGGGGCTTGGGCTACACCTTC	CASQTGGLGYTF
TRBV19	-	-	13	TRBJ1-1	TGTGCCAGTAGGGGGGGGGCCGGCACTGAAGCTTTCTTT	CASRGGAGTEAFF
TRBV5-4	-	-	14	TRBJ1-2	TGTGCCAGCAGCTTGGACAGATTGGACTATGGCTACACCTTC	CASSLDRLDYGYTF